This T cell receptor (beta chain) originates from a study of shared clonotypes between healthy human individuals. Using immunoSEQ multiplex PCR, the repertoire was profiled, and TCRdb retains in-frame clones only, with some absent. The data hold about 470,000 clones, with around 79% observed a single time. This CDR3 region has 12 residues. Trimming removed 5 bases at V and 9 bases at J, with 11 bases between. The V gene's germline CDR1 is MNHEY and CDR2 SVGAGI. The TCR was taken from a woman between 40 and 55 years old in good health. Some clones in this sample may be carry-over from other donors' samples. Sequenced: PBMCs. The gene calls are TRBV6-5 and TRBJ2-1, with D maybe TRBD1 (6 bases). DNA for the CDR3: TGTGCCAGCAGTACCAGGGGTGGTGAGCAGTTCTTC. This encodes CASSTRGGEQFF.